The present T cell receptor (beta chain) was sequenced within a study of beta chain features in type 1 diabetes. Study-wide points: Among all four CD4+ subsets, Type 1 diabetes patients had TCRB CDR3s that were moderately but significantly shorter.

Reverse transcription of all isolated RNA meant that expressed TCRB transcripts were sequenced. An average of about 3.57 million reads was obtained for naive, central memory and regulatory T cell samples. Using immunoSEQ multiplex PCR, the repertoire was profiled, and TCRdb retains in-frame clones only, with some absent. This table has hundreds of thousands of clones, about an eighth appearing once. V gave up 5 bases and J gave up 4 bases; unmatched junction bases: 6. The CDR3 loop spans 14 amino acids. Germline CDR1 is SGHNT and CDR2 is YENEEA. A note on this clone: Its specificity is unknown.

The sequence derives from a man aged 18 to 29 with type 1 diabetes. This sequence joins TRBV11-3 and TRBJ2-5, with 8 bases aligning to TRBD1. The sequenced sample was naive CD4+ T cells from blood. CDR3 coding DNA: TGTGCCAGCAGCCGTACAGGGGGTGTAGAGACCCAGTACTTC. It translates to CASSRTGGVETQYF.